Presented here are 12 T cell receptor beta chains from one specimen sequenced in a study of cytomegalovirus exposure and HLA in healthy donors. The PCR was carried out with 60 Vbeta primers and 13 Jbeta primers. Sequencing was performed with immunoSEQ multiplex PCR; in TCRdb, only in-frame clones are kept and a portion is missing. The table lists about 100,000 clones, around 80% of them singletons. Sequencing was carried out using PBMCs. The receptors stem from a male donor in good health and CMV-seropositive.

The chain uses TRBV27 and TRBJ2-5; weak D call: TRBD1 (6 bases). The germline gives CDR1 MNHEY, CDR2 SMNVEV (reference sequence). The CDR3 covers 14 residues. Trimming shortened V by 6 bases and J by 1 base, and 12 bases separated the two germline ends. The CDR3 sequence: CASSPGHLQETQYF. CDR3 nucleotide sequence: TGTGCCAGCAGCCCGGGACACCTCCAAGAGACCCAGTACTTC.

This clone has only a few counts. This chain joins TRBV6-6 and TRBJ1-5, with unresolved D. The germline V gene encodes CDR1 MNHNY and CDR2 SVGAGI (reference sequence). The CDR3 extends over 15 amino acids. Trimming removed 4 bases from V and 0 bases from J, with 10 bases in between. The CDR3 sequence is CASSLFSYSNQPQHF. CDR3 in DNA: TGTGCCAGCAGTTTATTCAGTTATAGCAATCAGCCCCAGCATTTT.

The genes are TRBV7-9 and TRBJ1-3, with 8 bases that match TRBD1. With 11 bases clipped from V and 7 bases from J, the junction kept 13 bases outside the gene matches. The CDR3 is made up of 14 amino acids. Looked up from germline, CDR1 is SEHNR and CDR2 is FQNEAQ (reference sequence). The CDR3, as DNA: TGTGCCGCAGGGGGCCTTAGAAACGATAACACCATATATTTT. Its translation: CAAGGLRNDNTIYF.

This clone has only a few counts. V gene TRBV30 combines with J gene TRBJ2-7; a possible D gene is TRBD1 (5 bases). V gave up 0 bases and J gave up 5 bases, with 14 bases separating them. Germline loops: CDR1 GTSNPN, CDR2 SVGIG (reference sequence). The CDR3 covers 14 residues. The CDR3 DNA reads as TGTGCCTGGAGTGTGAGCAGGGAAGTAGACGAGCAGTACTTC. Its protein is CAWSVSREVDEQYF.

This chain connects TRBV25-1 to TRBJ2-1; 13 bases match TRBD2. Trimming took 6 bases from V and 4 from J; bases not matched to a gene: 9. The germline gives CDR1 MGHDK, CDR2 SYGVNS. CDR3 length: 17 residues. CDR3 protein: CASSTDGLAGEYNEQFF. CDR3 DNA: TGTGCCAGCAGCACCGACGGACTAGCGGGGGAATACAATGAGCAGTTCTTC.

This clone was seen a single time. The rearrangement joins TRBV5-6 to TRBJ2-2, with 7 bases aligning to TRBD1. CDR3 size: 15 residues. The germline CDR1 and CDR2 sequences are SGHDT and YYEEEE. J gave up 6 bases and V 0 bases, and 5 bases lay outside the gene matches. In nucleotides, the CDR3 is TGTGCCAGCAGCTTGGACAGGGGTCATCCCGGGGAGCTGTTTTTT. It is translated as CASSLDRGHPGELFF.

The genes are TRBV9 and TRBJ2-3, with TRBD2 matching over 7 bases. CDR1 SGDLS and CDR2 YYNGEE come from the germline V gene. V shed 4 bases and J 6 bases; nucleotides not matched to a gene: 8. This CDR3 region has 14 residues. The CDR3 region has the DNA TGTGCCAGCAGCTCGGGGGGTGGGGCGGATACGCAGTATTTT. This codes for CASSSGGGADTQYF.

This clone has only one observation. V and J are TRBV23-1 and TRBJ2-6; TRBD1 matches 11 bases. TRBV23-1 is filed as an ORF, its function uncertain. This CDR3 is built from 18 residues. The V segment lost 3 bases and the J segment 2 bases; nucleotides outside the gene matches: 6. CDR3 nucleotide sequence: TGCGCCAGCAGTCAGAGGGACAGGGGGAAAACTGGGGCCAACGTCCTGACTTTC. Translation: CASSQRDRGKTGANVLTF.

The chain recombines TRBV4-1 with TRBJ1-2, with D unresolved. Trimming pared 1 base from V and 7 bases from J, leaving 10 bases between. The CDR3 consists of 13 residues. Germline V gene sequence: CDR1 MGHRA, CDR2 YSYEKL. The CDR3 protein is CASSQGGGSGYTF. CDR3 in DNA: TGCGCCAGCAGCCAAGGAGGCGGCAGTGGCTACACCTTC.

This clone was picked up a small number of times. The chain combines TRBV5-1 with TRBJ2-5, with a tentative D call TRBD1 (5 bases). Germline CDR1 SGHRS, CDR2 YFSETQ. The length of the CDR3 is 16 residues. Trimming removed 0 bases from V and 2 bases from J, with 14 bases in between. The CDR3, as DNA: TGCGCCAGCAGCTTGGGCGCCCAGGGTAATCAAGAGACCCAGTACTTC. This gives the protein CASSLGAQGNQETQYF. Full variable domain (outside the CDR3, taken from reference TRBV5-1 and TRBJ2-5): KAGVTQTPRYLIKTRGQQVTLSCSPISGHRSVSWYQQTPGQGLQFLFEYFSETQRNKGNFPGRFSGRQFSNSRSEMNVSTLELGDSALYLCASSLGAQGNQETQYFGPGTRLLVL.

The chain carries TRBV15 and TRBJ1-1; D is unclear. Per the germline V gene, CDR1 is LNHNV and CDR2 is YYDKDF (reference sequence). Trimming took off 0 bases at V and 4 bases at J, with 6 bases between the two ends. The CDR3 is made up of 13 amino acids. CDR3 loop: CATSRDWSTEAFF. DNA for the CDR3: TGTGCCACCAGCAGAGATTGGAGCACTGAAGCTTTCTTT.

This clone was detected a few times. The J gene is TRBJ1-1, the V gene TRBV28, with TRBD1 as a possible D gene (5 bases). The V end lost 1 base, the J end lost 4 bases, and 31 bases lay between the germline ends. Germline V gene data show CDR1 as MDHEN and CDR2 as SYDVKM. The CDR3 spans 21 residues. In DNA, the CDR3 is TGTGCCAGCAGTTTATATCCTCTCTTGGGGCAGGGTAGGATAGTGGTCACTGAAGCTTTCTTT. It translates to CASSLYPLLGQGRIVVTEAFF.